Shown below are 22 T cell receptor beta chains from a single sample sequenced in a study of control samples from healthy donors and cancer patients. Assay used: immunoSEQ multiplex PCR; TCRdb lists only in-frame clones, some missing. The sample gives about 140,000 clones, approximately 94% of which show up once; 13% is in the top ten. The sample comprised blood. All receptors derive from a middle-aged man in good health.

The V call is TRBV28, the J call TRBJ2-1; D is undetermined. From germline, CDR1 is MDHEN and CDR2 SYDVKM. The CDR3 has 12 residues. V shed 6 bases and J shed 6 bases, with 9 bases lying between them. CDR3 nucleotides: TGTGCCAGCAGAGGGTACAGCAATGAGCAGTTCTTC. This gives the protein CASRGYSNEQFF.

The chain combines TRBV10-3 with TRBJ2-1; 7 bases fit TRBD2. V lost 3 bases to trimming and J lost 6 bases; unmatched junction nucleotides: 8. This CDR3 spans 15 amino acids. Germline CDR1 is ENHRY and CDR2 is SYGVKD. The CDR3 DNA reads TGTGCCATCAGTGAATTAGAGGGAGGGCGCAATGAGCAGTTCTTC. Translation: CAISELEGGRNEQFF.

This clone was recorded only once. This chain uses TRBV28 with TRBJ2-1; unclear D gene. Germline CDR1 reads MDHEN; CDR2 reads SYDVKM. This CDR3 is built from 11 residues. The germline V and J ends were trimmed by 1 base and 8 bases, with 3 bases remaining between them. This CDR3 is CASSLSHEQFF. The CDR3 bases are TGTGCCAGCAGTTTATCCCATGAGCAGTTCTTC.

The V call is TRBV4-2, the J call TRBJ2-2, with 9 bases that match TRBD2. Germline V gene data show CDR1 as LGHNA and CDR2 as YNFKEQ. The length of the CDR3 is 16 residues. V shed 0 bases, J shed 7 bases, and the junction held 6 bases outside the gene matches. CDR3 residues: CASSQDGAGGSGELFF. CDR3 nucleotide sequence: TGTGCCAGCAGCCAAGATGGAGCGGGGGGTAGCGGGGAGCTGTTTTTT.

This chain joins TRBV6-2 or TRBV6-3 and TRBJ1-6, with a weak D call TRBD1 (6 bases). The CDR3 extends over 14 amino acids. CDR1 is MNHEY and CDR2 is SVGEGT in the germline V gene. V lost 6 bases, J lost 8 bases, and 14 bases lay in between. Here the CDR3 reads CASSRQVPDSPLHF. CDR3 DNA sequence: TGTGCCAGCAGCCGACAGGTACCTGATTCACCCCTCCACTTT.

The J gene is TRBJ1-6, the V gene TRBV6-5, with D unclear. Trimming cost V 2 bases and J 7 bases, with 12 bases left between them. The CDR3 runs to 15 residues. Germline assignment: CDR1 MNHEY and CDR2 SVGAGI. CDR3 DNA sequence: TGTGCCAGCAGTTACGACTCCCGAAGAAATTCACCCCTCCACTTT. Encoded protein: CASSYDSRRNSPLHF.

CDR3 nucleotide sequence: TGTGCCAGCTACCGAGCCAGGGACACTGAAGCTTTCTTT. Translated, it gives CASYRARDTEAFF. The genes are TRBV2 and TRBJ1-1; maybe TRBD1 (5 bases). CDR1 is SNHLY and CDR2 is FYNNEI in the germline V gene. The CDR3 is 13 amino acids. The V end lost 8 bases, the J end lost 3 bases, and 13 bases lay between the germline ends.

This chain connects TRBV7-2 to TRBJ2-7, with D perhaps given as TRBD1 or TRBD2 (5 bases each). Germline V gene data show CDR1 as SGHTA and CDR2 as FQGNSA. V was trimmed by 3 bases and J by 3 bases, leaving 12 bases between them. The CDR3 sequence is 14 residues long. CDR3 sequence reads: CASSFSGTGYEQYF. CDR3 nucleotides: TGTGCCAGCAGCTTTTCCGGGACGGGCTACGAGCAGTACTTC. Combining the CDR3 with reference TRBV7-2 and TRBJ2-7 gives the whole variable domain GAGVSQSPSNKVTEKGKDVELRCDPISGHTALYWYRQSLGQGLEFLIYFQGNSAPDKSGLPSDRFSAERTGGSVSTLTIQRTQQEDSAVYLCASSFSGTGYEQYFGPGTRLTVT.

This clone was recorded once. The chain has TRBV3-1 (or the pseudogene TRBV3-2) and TRBJ1-5; D unresolved. The CDR3 is 14 residues long. CDR1 and CDR2 (germline): LGHDT, YNNKEL (reference sequence). V lost 6 bases, J lost 4 bases, and 13 bases lay in between. The CDR3 nucleotides are TGTGCCAGCAGTCTAGGACGGTCAAATCAGCCCCAGCATTTT. Translated: CASSLGRSNQPQHF.

CDR3 in amino acids: CASRRDGGLGGSPLHF. The DNA of the CDR3 is TGTGCCAGCAGGCGGGATGGGGGGCTTGGAGGTTCACCCCTCCACTTT. The chain links TRBV27 to TRBJ1-6, with TRBD1 as a possible D gene (6 bases). There are 16 residues in the CDR3. Germline CDR1 MNHEY, CDR2 SMNVEV (reference sequence). V was shortened by 6 bases and J by 9 bases, with 21 bases between the two germline ends.

This clone was recorded only once. The genes are TRBV7-8 and TRBJ1-5; possible D gene TRBD1, 5 bases. The V end was cut by 5 bases, the J end by 4 bases, with 15 bases between. CDR1 and CDR2 from the germline V gene are SGHVS and FQNEAQ. CDR3 length: 15 residues. CDR3 DNA: TGTGCCAGCAGCCTCGGGACCGCGGGTAATCAGCCCCAGCATTTT. Translating gives CASSLGTAGNQPQHF. The entire variable domain, with the rest obtained from reference TRBV7-8 and TRBJ1-5, is as follows: GAGVSQSPRYKVAKRGQDVALRCDPISGHVSLFWYQQALGQGPEFLTYFQNEAQLDKSGLPSDRFFAERPEGSVSTLKIQRTQQEDSAVYLCASSLGTAGNQPQHFGDGTRLSIL.

The chain couples TRBV4-3 to TRBJ2-7; 7 positions agree with TRBD2. This CDR3 spans 15 amino acids. CDR1 and CDR2 (germline): LGHNA, YSLEER. Trimming removed 1 base from V and 0 bases from J; junction bases left unmatched: 3. The CDR3 loop reads CASSQVRDYSYEQYF. The CDR3 DNA sequence: TGCGCCAGCAGCCAAGTTAGGGACTACTCCTACGAGCAGTACTTC.

This sequence joins TRBV18 and TRBJ1-1, with D perhaps matching TRBD1 (5 bases). Germline V lookup: CDR1 KGHSH, CDR2 LQKENI. This CDR3 spans 13 amino acids. The ends were cut back, 3 bases at V and 10 bases at J, with 15 bases in the middle. DNA of the CDR3: TGTGCCAGCTCACCCCAGGGAAGTGAAGGAGCTTTCTTT. Its protein is CASSPQGSEGAFF.

The CDR3 DNA reads TGTGCCACCCAGTGGAGCGCGGCCACCGGGGAGCTGTTTTTT. Encoded protein: CATQWSAATGELFF. V is TRBV24-1 and J is TRBJ2-2; D gene unclear. Germline loops: CDR1 KGHDR, CDR2 SFDVKD. The CDR3 has 14 amino acids. Trimming pared 9 bases from V and 4 bases from J, leaving 14 bases between.

About this clone itself: One junction end disagrees with the germline gene, perhaps due to a read error. The chain carries TRBV6-5 and TRBJ1-5; the D gene is possibly TRBD1 (5 bases). The CDR3 sequence is 13 residues long. Germline V gene data show CDR1 as MNHEY and CDR2 as SVGAGI. CDR3 coding DNA: TGTGCCAGCATTTACCAGGGAGACCAGCCCCAGCATTTT. As protein: CASIYQGDQPQHF.

The chain combines TRBV7-2 with TRBJ2-3; D gene ambiguous. The germline CDR1 and CDR2 sequences are SGHTA and FQGNSA. Deletions cut 1 base from V and 5 bases from J, with 7 bases between. The CDR3 has 13 residues. The CDR3 bases are TGTGCCAGCAGCTTAGAATTGAGAGATACGCAGTATTTT. Its protein product is CASSLELRDTQYF.

The chain couples TRBV7-9 to TRBJ2-3; 15 nucleotides line up with TRBD2. From germline, CDR1 is SEHNR and CDR2 FQNEAQ (reference sequence). This CDR3 is 18 amino acids long. The ends lost 5 bases at V and 5 bases at J; junction bases unmatched: 11. The DNA for the CDR3 is TGTGCCAGCAGCCGGACGGGACTAGCGGGAGGAGTGAGAGATACGCAGTATTTT. Protein product: CASSRTGLAGGVRDTQYF.

This chain uses TRBV28 with TRBJ2-3; D unclear. V dropped 7 bases and J dropped 0 bases, with 5 bases sitting between them. CDR1 and CDR2 from the germline V gene are MDHEN and SYDVKM. CDR3 length equals 12 residues. CDR3 bases: TGTGCCAGCACCCGAAGCACAGATACGCAGTATTTT. Translation gives CASTRSTDTQYF.

V and J are TRBV7-8 and TRBJ1-5; D uncertain. V gave up 1 base and J gave up 0 bases, with 4 bases separating them. CDR3 length equals 14 residues. Per the germline V gene, CDR1 is SGHVS and CDR2 is FQNEAQ. CDR3 sequence (DNA): TGTGCCAGCAGCTTAGGAGTTAGCAATCAGCCCCAGCATTTT. Residues: CASSLGVSNQPQHF. Combining the CDR3 with reference TRBV7-8 and TRBJ1-5 gives the whole variable domain GAGVSQSPRYKVAKRGQDVALRCDPISGHVSLFWYQQALGQGPEFLTYFQNEAQLDKSGLPSDRFFAERPEGSVSTLKIQRTQQEDSAVYLCASSLGVSNQPQHFGDGTRLSIL.

This clone was seen a few times. V gene TRBV4-1 combines with J gene TRBJ2-7, with no clear D. The CDR3 is 15 amino acids. Germline CDR1 MGHRA, CDR2 YSYEKL. Trimming took 1 base from V and 4 from J, leaving 14 bases between them. The CDR3 region has the DNA TGCGCCAGCAGCCAAGTTGCTCAGCCCGGGTACGAGCAGTACTTC. Its protein is CASSQVAQPGYEQYF.

The V and J genes are TRBV15 and TRBJ2-7; either TRBD1 or TRBD2 may fit D (5 bases each). V lost 0 bases and J 6 bases, leaving 12 bases between the germline ends. Germline CDR1 reads LNHNV; CDR2 reads YYDKDF (reference sequence). The CDR3 sequence is 14 residues long. CDR3 residues: CATSRDPGAGEQYF. The CDR3 bases are TGTGCCACCAGCAGAGATCCCGGGGCCGGCGAGCAGTACTTC.

The chain links TRBV24-1 to TRBJ2-2; D gene ambiguous. This CDR3 is 12 amino acids long. The V and J ends lost 3 bases and 6 bases respectively, with 4 bases between them. Germline V gene sequence: CDR1 KGHDR, CDR2 SFDVKD. The CDR3 region is CATSDDPGELFF. Here the CDR3 DNA reads TGTGCCACCAGTGATGACCCCGGGGAGCTGTTTTTT.